This T cell receptor beta chain originates from a study of shared T cell receptors in the human thymus. Looked up from germline, CDR1 is MNHEY and CDR2 is SVGAGI. The CDR3 is made up of 16 amino acids. V lost 3 bases and J 4 bases, leaving 18 bases between the germline ends. TCRdb keeps only in-frame clones here, not all; method: immunoSEQ multiplex PCR. Of hundreds of thousands of clones in the sample, roughly 74% were seen once. In addition, the sample was reused for a study of human thymus T cells. In that study: Serving as donors were healthy Finnish infants, each of whom was having open corrective surgery for congenital heart defects. Surgeons resected thymus tissue during corrective heart surgery.

Sequenced: thymocytes. J is TRBJ2-5 and V is TRBV6-5; D perhaps matches TRBD2 (8 bases). This receptor was obtained from a boy younger than two with a congenital heart defect. CDR3 DNA sequence: TGTGCCAGCAGTTATACTGCGACAGGGACTAGAGAGACCCAGTACTTC. Translated, it gives CASSYTATGTRETQYF.